This entry lists 26 T cell receptor beta chains sequenced from one sample in a study of shared clonotypes between healthy human individuals. The data were produced by immunoSEQ multiplex PCR, yet TCRdb's version contains in-frame clones alone and is incomplete. The sample lists around 1.1 million clones, 75% to 80% occurring once. The sequenced sample consisted of memory CD4+ T cells from PBMCs. Subset: CD45RA-negative fraction. The receptors were gathered from a man between 18 and 35 years old in good health. Some clones in this sample may be carry-over from other donors' samples.

The chain uses TRBV5-4 and TRBJ2-3; D might be TRBD1 (5 bases). The germline CDR1 and CDR2 sequences are SGHNT and YYREEE (reference sequence). This CDR3 is built from 16 residues. Deletions cut 4 bases from V and 3 bases from J, with 18 bases between. CDR3 DNA sequence: TGTGCCAGCAGCCCCACTATAGGGGAAGGTACAGATACGCAGTATTTT. Its translation is CASSPTIGEGTDTQYF.

J is TRBJ2-5 and V is TRBV5-1, with a possible D match to TRBD1 (6 bases). Germline values: CDR1 SGHRS, CDR2 YFSETQ. Trimming removed 5 bases at V and 4 bases at J, with 12 bases between. This CDR3 region has 13 residues. The CDR3 is CASSFWGPETQYF. CDR3 DNA: TGCGCCAGCAGTTTCTGGGGGCCAGAGACCCAGTACTTC.

This chain uses TRBV30 with TRBJ2-1, with TRBD2 matching 9 bases. The CDR3 covers 15 residues. The J segment lost 4 bases and the V segment lost 2 bases, leaving 6 bases of the junction unmatched. Germline values: CDR1 GTSNPN, CDR2 SVGIG (reference sequence). The CDR3 nucleotides read TGTGCCTGGAGTCCCGGGACTAGCTGGTACAATGAGCAGTTCTTC. This encodes CAWSPGTSWYNEQFF.

This chain joins TRBV28 and TRBJ2-5; 10 bases agree with TRBD1. V lost 8 bases and J lost 4; bases outside the gene matches: 10. From germline, CDR1 is MDHEN and CDR2 SYDVKM. The CDR3 sequence is 15 residues long. The CDR3 region has the DNA TGTGCCAGCCCCCCGGGGACAGGGGAATCAGAGACCCAGTACTTC. Amino acids: CASPPGTGESETQYF.

A remark on this clone: A read error may be the cause here, since a much bigger clone is one base away. Within the sample, other DNA sequences also encode this same CDR3. V is TRBV6-1 and J is TRBJ1-3; no reliable D call. The V gene's germline CDR1 is MNHNS and CDR2 SASEGT. The CDR3 loop spans 12 amino acids. The V gene lost 1 base and the J gene lost 3 bases, with 1 base spanning the gap. The CDR3: CASSEVGNTIYF. The CDR3 DNA reads TGTGCCAGCAGTGAAGTTGGAAACACCATATATTTT.

As for this clone: Only one base separates this from a far larger clonotype, so it likely reflects a read error. The V call is TRBV5-4, the J call TRBJ1-2; 9 bases match TRBD1. Germline CDR1 SGHNT, CDR2 YYREEE (reference sequence). The CDR3 runs to 15 residues. CDR3 residues: CASSFTTGGNCGYTF. Here the CDR3 DNA reads TGTGCCAGCAGCTTCACGACAGGGGGTAACTGTGGCTACACCTTC.

This chain uses TRBV6-1 with TRBJ2-7; TRBD2 matches 7 bases. V trimming: 0 bases; J trimming: 7 bases; junction bases outside the gene matches: 9. Germline loops: CDR1 MNHNS, CDR2 SASEGT. The CDR3 is made up of 15 amino acids. The CDR3: CASSEALAGAGEQYF. The CDR3 DNA follows: TGTGCCAGCAGTGAAGCCCTCGCGGGAGCAGGGGAGCAGTACTTC.

Remarks on this clone: This sample includes further DNA sequences coding for the same CDR3. The genes are TRBV18 and TRBJ1-1; maybe TRBD1 (6 bases). This CDR3 spans 14 amino acids. CDR1 and CDR2 (germline): KGHSH, LQKENI. V lost 6 bases and J 2 bases, leaving 13 bases between the germline ends. CDR3 amino acids: CASSPAGANTEAFF. In DNA, the CDR3 is TGTGCCAGCTCCCCCGCAGGGGCCAACACTGAAGCTTTCTTT.

V and J are TRBV29-1 and TRBJ2-1; possible D gene TRBD2, 6 bases. The germline V gene encodes CDR1 SQVTM and CDR2 ANQGSEA. The length of the CDR3 is 14 residues. With 2 bases removed from V and 0 bases from J, the gap between germline ends came to 8 bases. CDR3: CSVERGSSYNEQFF. CDR3 DNA sequence: TGCAGCGTTGAACGGGGGAGCTCCTACAATGAGCAGTTCTTC.

On this clone itself: This likely traces to a read error, being one base from a far larger clone. The chain has TRBV30 and TRBJ1-4; weak D call: TRBD1 (6 bases). Germline-derived CDR1 and CDR2 are GTSNPN and SVGIG (reference sequence). The CDR3 contains 15 residues. Trimming removed 2 bases at V and 0 bases at J, with 10 bases between. CDR3 amino acids: CAWSSSGATNEKLFF. CDR3 nucleotides: TGTGCCTGGAGTTCCTCAGGGGCAACTAATGAAAAACTGTTTTTT. Together with reference TRBV30 and TRBJ1-4, the CDR3 gives the full variable domain: SQTIHQWPATLVQPVGSPLSLECTVEGTSNPNLYWYRQAAGRGLQLLFYSVGIGQISSEVPQNLSASRPQDRQFILSSKKLLLSDSGFYLCAWSSSGATNEKLFFGSGTQLSVL.

This clone was seen a few times. This chain joins TRBV10-3 and TRBJ2-7; a weak D match, TRBD1 (6 bases). Germline loops: CDR1 ENHRY, CDR2 SYGVKD. The CDR3 loop spans 16 amino acids. V was cut by 3 bases and J by 1 base, with 16 bases left in between. The CDR3 DNA reads TGTGCCATCAGTGATCATTTGGGGCAGGGGTCCTACGAGCAGTACTTC. Protein: CAISDHLGQGSYEQYF.

This clone showed up just once. This chain uses TRBV7-3 with TRBJ2-2; D remains ambiguous. Germline V gene lookup returns CDR1 SGHTA and CDR2 FQGTGA. This CDR3 is 13 amino acids long. The V gene lost 4 bases and the J gene lost 5 bases, with 8 bases spanning the gap. The CDR3 nucleotides read TGTGCCAGCAGCTCCCAATTTACCGGGGAGCTGTTTTTT. Its translation: CASSSQFTGELFF.

V usage is TRBV6-1 and J usage is TRBJ1-2, with TRBD1 matching over 7 bases. The V gene end was trimmed by 4 bases and the J gene end by 6 bases; junction bases not matched to a gene: 5. The CDR3 sequence is 13 residues long. The V gene's germline CDR1 is MNHNS and CDR2 SASEGT. The CDR3 nucleotides read TGTGCCAGCAGTGCCCATGACAGGGATGGCTACACCTTC. This translates into CASSAHDRDGYTF.

This chain joins TRBV7-3 and TRBJ2-1; perhaps TRBD2 as D (5 bases). This CDR3 comprises 14 residues. Germline assignment: CDR1 SGHTA and CDR2 FQGTGA. Trimming stripped 0 bases from V and 9 bases from J, with 12 bases between. DNA of the CDR3: TGTGCCAGCAGCTTAACCCGGGATAAAGGTGAGCAGTTCTTC. It specifies CASSLTRDKGEQFF.

This clone appeared once. The gene calls are TRBV4-1 and TRBJ1-2, with D unclear. This CDR3 is built from 14 residues. Looked up from germline, CDR1 is MGHRA and CDR2 is YSYEKL. Trimming stripped 1 base from V and 8 bases from J, with 14 bases between. The CDR3 is CASSQVGSTRGYTF. The CDR3 nucleotides read TGCGCCAGCAGCCAAGTTGGTTCGACAAGGGGCTACACCTTC.

This chain joins TRBV28 and TRBJ2-2, with 8 bases aligning to TRBD1. The ends lost 5 bases at V and 4 bases at J; junction bases unmatched: 6. CDR3 length equals 15 residues. Germline V CDR1 and CDR2: MDHEN, SYDVKM. The CDR3 loop is CASSGRDRSTGELFF. The CDR3 DNA is TGTGCCAGCAGTGGCCGGGACAGGAGCACCGGGGAGCTGTTTTTT.

This chain links TRBV7-2 with TRBJ2-7, with TRBD1 identical over 9 bases. The V gene's germline CDR1 is SGHTA and CDR2 FQGNSA. Trimming at V came to 5 bases and at J to 3 bases, leaving 8 bases not matched to a gene. There are 15 residues in the CDR3. Here the CDR3 DNA reads TGTGCCAGCAGCGCGCTCGGACAGGGGCGCTACGAGCAGTACTTC. Protein sequence: CASSALGQGRYEQYF.

CDR3 in amino acids: CSVESGTSGSDEQFF. CDR3 DNA: TGCAGCGTTGAATCTGGGACTAGCGGGAGTGATGAGCAGTTCTTC. The genes are TRBV29-1 and TRBJ2-1; 14 bases fit TRBD2. With 2 bases clipped from V and 8 bases from J, the junction kept 5 bases outside the gene matches. Germline V gives CDR1 SQVTM, CDR2 ANQGSEA. This CDR3 has 15 residues.

On this clone: The identical CDR3 is also encoded by other nucleotide sequences in the sample. The chain joins TRBV18 to TRBJ2-6; maybe TRBD2 (5 bases). The CDR3 runs to 14 residues. CDR1 KGHSH and CDR2 LQKENI come from the germline V gene. Trimming cost V 3 bases and J 7 bases, with 10 bases left between them. The CDR3 nucleotides read TGTGCCAGCTCACCCCTCGGAGGAGCCAACGTCCTGACTTTC. This translates into CASSPLGGANVLTF.

The rearrangement joins TRBV30 to TRBJ1-2; weak D call: TRBD1 (5 bases). Trimming took 8 bases from V and 1 from J, leaving 17 bases between them. The germline gives CDR1 GTSNPN, CDR2 SVGIG (reference sequence). This CDR3 contains 14 residues. The CDR3 is CARTPGVNNYGYTF. The CDR3 DNA reads TGTGCCAGGACTCCGGGGGTGAATAACTATGGCTACACCTTC.

Comment on this clone: This may be a read error: a much more frequent sequence differs by one nucleotide. The V and J genes are TRBV7-9 and TRBJ2-7; D may be TRBD1 (6 bases). Germline values: CDR1 SEHNR, CDR2 FQNEAQ (reference sequence). Trimming shortened V by 4 bases and J by 4 bases, and 14 bases separated the two germline ends. The CDR3 consists of 14 residues. The CDR3 sequence: CASSSGRGGYEQYF. The CDR3 nucleotides read TGTGCCAGCAGCTCAGGCAGGGGTGGGTACGAGCAGTACTTC.

This rearrangement joins TRBV5-1 to TRBJ2-5; weak D call: TRBD2 (6 bases). V was clipped by 1 base and J by 4 bases, with 11 bases between them. This CDR3 contains 14 residues. The germline CDR1 and CDR2 sequences are SGHRS and YFSETQ. CDR3 DNA: TGCGCCAGCAGCTTGCGACTAGTGGGAGAGACCCAGTACTTC. It encodes CASSLRLVGETQYF.

With regard to this clone: A much more abundant neighbour one base away suggests this may be a read error. The same CDR3 can be traced to other DNA sequences in this sample. The genes are TRBV7-2 and TRBJ2-3; TRBD2 agrees at 7 bases. This CDR3 contains 14 residues. The V segment lost 1 base and the J segment 4 bases; nucleotides outside the gene matches: 2. Germline V CDR1 and CDR2: SGHTA, FQGNSA. In DNA, the CDR3 is TGTGCCAGCAGCTTAGGCCTAGCGGCAGATACGCAGTATTTT. Residues: CASSLGLAADTQYF.

This chain links TRBV4-1 with TRBJ1-2; possibly TRBD1 for D (5 bases). The CDR3 is 18 residues long. In germline, CDR1 is MGHRA, CDR2 YSYEKL. Trimming cost V 4 bases and J 0 bases, with 21 bases left between them. The CDR3 DNA is TGCGCCAGCAGCCCAGAGGGGAAGGGTTTAAGCCCTAACTATGGCTACACCTTC. Its translation: CASSPEGKGLSPNYGYTF.

The table lists this clone with a few counts. This chain uses TRBV4-1 with TRBJ2-5; 8 nucleotides match TRBD2. The DNA end is a closer match to TRBJ2-7, so the J assignment may be wrong. Germline V gene sequence: CDR1 MGHRA, CDR2 YSYEKL. The CDR3 length is 14 residues. CDR3 in amino acids: CASSQVLLAGEQYF. Written as DNA, the CDR3 is TGCGCCAGCAGCCAAGTTCTCCTAGCGGGCGAGCAGTACTTC.

The chain carries TRBV25-1 and TRBJ1-1, with 8 bases matching TRBD1. CDR3 size: 15 residues. Germline values: CDR1 MGHDK, CDR2 SYGVNS. Unmatched junction bases numbered 7, after V lost 7 bases and J lost 0 bases. Here the CDR3 reads CASTGQGGMNTEAFF. The CDR3 nucleotides read TGTGCCAGCACCGGACAGGGCGGAATGAACACTGAAGCTTTCTTT.